Listed below are T cell receptor beta chains from one sample, sequenced in a study of blood T cell repertoires in COVID-19. The repertoire was sequenced with immunoSEQ multiplex PCR; TCRdb's copy has only in-frame clones and lacks some. The profile shows 130,000 or so clones, around 88% of them singletons. Sequenced input: peripheral blood. The receptors derive from a middle-aged man with acute or convalescent COVID-19. CDR3s include the opening cysteine and the closing phenylalanine or tryptophan. D genes are given only for firm matches. Clone size is given for some rows only: seen once, a few or many times, or a class if the clone is expanded.

d_call: TRBD1
clone_size: .
j_call: TRBJ2-1
v_call: TRBV2
cdr3_nt: TGTGCCAGCAGTGAAGCCGGGACAGTGAATTACAATGAGCAGTTCTTC
cdr3_aa: CASSEAGTVNYNEQFF

d_call: TRBD2
clone_size: .
j_call: TRBJ2-3
v_call: TRBV11-2
cdr3_nt: TGTGCCAGCAGCTTAGATCCCGGGAGGGGCACAGATACGCAGTATTTT
cdr3_aa: CASSLDPGRGTDTQYF

d_call: TRBD1
clone_size: .
j_call: TRBJ1-2
v_call: TRBV19
cdr3_nt: TGTGCCAGTAGTAGCAACCCGGGACAGACCTATGGCTACACCTTC
cdr3_aa: CASSSNPGQTYGYTF

d_call: TRBD1
clone_size: .
j_call: TRBJ2-5
v_call: TRBV29-1
cdr3_nt: TGCAGCTCTTGGACAGGGGATGCGGAGACCCAGTACTTC
cdr3_aa: CSSWTGDAETQYF

d_call: .
clone_size: .
j_call: TRBJ2-6
v_call: TRBV5-1
cdr3_nt: TGCGCCAGCAGCTTTATCTCTGGGGCCAACGTCCTGACTTTC
cdr3_aa: CASSFISGANVLTF

d_call: .
clone_size: .
j_call: TRBJ1-2
v_call: TRBV5-1
cdr3_nt: TGCGCCAGCAGCCCTGGCGACTGGATGAGCTATGGCTACACCTTC
cdr3_aa: CASSPGDWMSYGYTF

d_call: .
clone_size: once
j_call: TRBJ1-1
v_call: TRBV5-1
cdr3_nt: TGCGCCAGCAGCCCCACCGGGGGGGTGTCGCAAGCTTTCTTT
cdr3_aa: CASSPTGGVSQAFF

d_call: TRBD1
clone_size: .
j_call: TRBJ1-5
v_call: TRBV27
cdr3_nt: TGTGCCAGCAGTTTAGGACAGGCTTCAAATCAGCCCCAGCATTTT
cdr3_aa: CASSLGQASNQPQHF

d_call: .
clone_size: .
j_call: TRBJ1-5
v_call: TRBV6-5
cdr3_nt: TGTGCCAGCAGTTACTTACTCGGTCAGCCCCAGCATTTT
cdr3_aa: CASSYLLGQPQHF

d_call: TRBD1
clone_size: .
j_call: TRBJ1-2
v_call: TRBV6-6
cdr3_nt: TGTGCCAGCAGTTACTCTACGACAGGGAATGGCTACACCTTC
cdr3_aa: CASSYSTTGNGYTF

d_call: .
clone_size: .
j_call: TRBJ1-5
v_call: TRBV23-1
cdr3_nt: TGCGCCAGCAGTCTTTGGGCTTGGAGCAATCAGCCCCAGCATTTT
cdr3_aa: CASSLWAWSNQPQHF

d_call: .
clone_size: .
j_call: TRBJ2-7
v_call: TRBV3-1/TRBV3-2
cdr3_nt: TGTGCCAGCAGCCTTCAAGGGGGCTCCTACGAGCAGTACTTC
cdr3_aa: CASSLQGGSYEQYF

d_call: TRBD1
clone_size: .
j_call: TRBJ2-7
v_call: TRBV27
cdr3_nt: TGTGCCAGCAGTGGTGGGACAGAAGGATACGAGCAGTACTTC
cdr3_aa: CASSGGTEGYEQYF

d_call: .
clone_size: .
j_call: TRBJ1-1
v_call: TRBV7-2
cdr3_nt: TGTGCCAGCAGCCCGTGGGACATGAACACTGAAGCTTTCTTT
cdr3_aa: CASSPWDMNTEAFF

d_call: TRBD1
clone_size: .
j_call: TRBJ1-1
v_call: TRBV28
cdr3_nt: TGTGCCAGCTCTTCCGGGACAGCAAGAATGAACACTGAAGCTTTCTTT
cdr3_aa: CASSSGTARMNTEAFF

d_call: TRBD2
clone_size: once
j_call: TRBJ2-7
v_call: TRBV5-1
cdr3_nt: TGCGCCAGCAGCTTCACTAGCGGAGCCGTCTACGAGCAGTACTTC
cdr3_aa: CASSFTSGAVYEQYF

d_call: .
clone_size: .
j_call: TRBJ1-6
v_call: TRBV2
cdr3_nt: TGTGCCAGCAGTGGACTACAGGGTGGTTCACCCCTCCACTTT
cdr3_aa: CASSGLQGGSPLHF

d_call: .
clone_size: .
j_call: TRBJ1-2
v_call: TRBV18
cdr3_nt: TGTGCCAGCTCACCAGAGACAATCACTGGCTACACCTTC
cdr3_aa: CASSPETITGYTF

d_call: .
clone_size: .
j_call: TRBJ1-2
v_call: TRBV6-5
cdr3_nt: TGTGCCAGCAGTCCCGCGGGAGGGAGGTATTATGGCTACACCTTC
cdr3_aa: CASSPAGGRYYGYTF

d_call: TRBD1
clone_size: .
j_call: TRBJ1-2
v_call: TRBV5-1
cdr3_nt: TGCGCAACAGCGCGTGGACAGGGGGAAGGTGGCTACACCTTC
cdr3_aa: CATARGQGEGGYTF

d_call: .
clone_size: once
j_call: TRBJ1-5
v_call: TRBV13
cdr3_nt: TGTGCCAGCAGCTTAAGCCGGGATCAGCCCCAGCATTTT
cdr3_aa: CASSLSRDQPQHF

d_call: .
clone_size: .
j_call: TRBJ2-2
v_call: TRBV19
cdr3_nt: TGTGCCAGTAGTATAGGATTGACTGACTGGGACACCGGGGAGCTGTTTTTT
cdr3_aa: CASSIGLTDWDTGELFF

d_call: .
clone_size: once
j_call: TRBJ2-1
v_call: TRBV4-2
cdr3_nt: TGTGCCAGCAGCCAAGAGGTGAGCTCCTACAATGAGCAGTTCTTC
cdr3_aa: CASSQEVSSYNEQFF

d_call: TRBD1
clone_size: .
j_call: TRBJ1-2
v_call: TRBV15
cdr3_nt: TGTGCCACCAGCCCTCGGGACAGGTCTTATGGCTACACCTTC
cdr3_aa: CATSPRDRSYGYTF

d_call: .
clone_size: .
j_call: TRBJ1-2
v_call: TRBV3-1/TRBV3-2
cdr3_nt: TGTGCCAGCAGCCAAGGCACACAGTGGGCGAACTATGGCTACACCTTC
cdr3_aa: CASSQGTQWANYGYTF

d_call: .
clone_size: .
j_call: TRBJ1-2
v_call: TRBV18
cdr3_nt: TGTGCCAGCTCACCATTCACAGGCGGCTACACCTTC
cdr3_aa: CASSPFTGGYTF

d_call: TRBD2
clone_size: .
j_call: TRBJ2-1
v_call: TRBV9
cdr3_nt: TGTGCCAGCAGCGTAGTCGGAAGCGGGGGAGGCTCCTACAATGAGCAGTTCTTC
cdr3_aa: CASSVVGSGGGSYNEQFF

d_call: .
clone_size: .
j_call: TRBJ2-7
v_call: TRBV4-1
cdr3_nt: TGCGCCAGCAGCCAAGAAAACTTTTCCTACGAGCAGTACTTC
cdr3_aa: CASSQENFSYEQYF

d_call: .
clone_size: .
j_call: TRBJ2-3
v_call: TRBV4-1
cdr3_nt: TGCGCCAGCAGCCAACAGGGCGTAGATACGCAGTATTTT
cdr3_aa: CASSQQGVDTQYF

d_call: .
clone_size: few
j_call: TRBJ2-7
v_call: TRBV7-9
cdr3_nt: TGTGCCAGCAGCCCCAGGGGATTATCTGGGGAGCAGTACTTC
cdr3_aa: CASSPRGLSGEQYF

d_call: .
clone_size: .
j_call: TRBJ1-2
v_call: TRBV5-6
cdr3_nt: TGTGCCAGCAGCTTGATGGCATTACGAGGCTACACCTTC
cdr3_aa: CASSLMALRGYTF

d_call: .
clone_size: .
j_call: TRBJ1-1
v_call: TRBV28
cdr3_nt: TGTGCCAGCAGCGGGGGGAGTGGGACTGAAGCTTTCTTT
cdr3_aa: CASSGGSGTEAFF

d_call: TRBD1
clone_size: .
j_call: TRBJ1-4
v_call: TRBV5-1
cdr3_nt: TGCGCCAGCAGCTCGGGACAGCGTAATGAAAAACTGTTTTTT
cdr3_aa: CASSSGQRNEKLFF

d_call: .
clone_size: .
j_call: TRBJ1-2
v_call: TRBV18
cdr3_nt: TGTGCCAGCTCAAATCGAGGCAACGGTGGTGGCTACACCTTC
cdr3_aa: CASSNRGNGGGYTF

d_call: TRBD1
clone_size: .
j_call: TRBJ1-5
v_call: TRBV5-1
cdr3_nt: TGCGCCAGCAGCTGGACAGGGGTAGATCAGCCCCAGCATTTT
cdr3_aa: CASSWTGVDQPQHF

d_call: TRBD1
clone_size: .
j_call: TRBJ1-1
v_call: TRBV28
cdr3_nt: TGTGCCAGCAGTGCCCATACAGGGGGAATCTCTGAAGCTTTCTTT
cdr3_aa: CASSAHTGGISEAFF

d_call: TRBD1
clone_size: few
j_call: TRBJ1-2
v_call: TRBV12-3/TRBV12-4
cdr3_nt: TGTGCCAGCAGCTGGACAGGGGGCATAGGCTACACCTTC
cdr3_aa: CASSWTGGIGYTF

d_call: .
clone_size: once
j_call: TRBJ2-3
v_call: TRBV6-5
cdr3_nt: TGTGCCAGCCCCTATGTCACAGATACGCAGTATTTT
cdr3_aa: CASPYVTDTQYF

d_call: TRBD1
clone_size: .
j_call: TRBJ1-3
v_call: TRBV2
cdr3_nt: TGTGCCAGCACACAGGGGTCCCTCTCTGGAAACACCATATATTTT
cdr3_aa: CASTQGSLSGNTIYF

d_call: TRBD1
clone_size: .
j_call: TRBJ1-5
v_call: TRBV2
cdr3_nt: TGTGCCAGCAGTGTGGGGACAGGGGGTCAGCCCCAGCATTTT
cdr3_aa: CASSVGTGGQPQHF

d_call: .
clone_size: .
j_call: TRBJ2-7
v_call: TRBV21-1
cdr3_nt: TGTGCCAGCACCCCCCGCGAGCAGTACTTC
cdr3_aa: CASTPREQYF

d_call: .
clone_size: .
j_call: TRBJ1-1
v_call: TRBV18
cdr3_nt: TGTGCCAGCTCCCCCCAAGCCACGAACACTGAAGCTTTCTTT
cdr3_aa: CASSPQATNTEAFF

d_call: .
clone_size: .
j_call: TRBJ1-2
v_call: TRBV4-1
cdr3_nt: TGCGCCAGCAGCCAAGGGCGGGGGACCTATGGCTACACCTTC
cdr3_aa: CASSQGRGTYGYTF

d_call: .
clone_size: .
j_call: TRBJ2-7
v_call: TRBV14
cdr3_nt: TGTGCCAGCAGCCCGGGCCAGGGCGCACCCTACGAGCAGTACTTC
cdr3_aa: CASSPGQGAPYEQYF

d_call: .
clone_size: .
j_call: TRBJ1-1
v_call: TRBV6-5
cdr3_nt: TGTGCCAGCAGTCCCTCGGCGGGGGTGTATACTGAAGCTTTCTTT
cdr3_aa: CASSPSAGVYTEAFF

d_call: .
clone_size: .
j_call: TRBJ1-4
v_call: TRBV6-6
cdr3_nt: TGTGCCAGCAGTTACCTTGGGGCAGCCAATGAAAAACTGTTTTTT
cdr3_aa: CASSYLGAANEKLFF

d_call: .
clone_size: .
j_call: TRBJ1-5
v_call: TRBV7-9
cdr3_nt: TGTGCCAGCAGCTATTTATCTGAGCCCCAGCATTTT
cdr3_aa: CASSYLSEPQHF

d_call: .
clone_size: many
j_call: TRBJ1-2
v_call: TRBV19
cdr3_nt: TGTGCCAGTAGTATTTTGGCGGGGACCTATGGCTACACCTTC
cdr3_aa: CASSILAGTYGYTF

d_call: TRBD1
clone_size: few
j_call: TRBJ1-1
v_call: TRBV10-2
cdr3_nt: TGCGCCAGCAAGGGACAGGGTTTGAACACTGAAGCTTTCTTT
cdr3_aa: CASKGQGLNTEAFF

d_call: TRBD2
clone_size: .
j_call: TRBJ2-1
v_call: TRBV5-1
cdr3_nt: TGCGCCAGCAGCCTCAGGGATAGCGGGAGGAATGAGCAGTTCTTC
cdr3_aa: CASSLRDSGRNEQFF

d_call: TRBD1
clone_size: few
j_call: TRBJ1-1
v_call: TRBV5-4
cdr3_nt: TGTGCCAGCAGCCCCCGGGACAGGGGGCGTGGGACTGAAGCTTTCTTT
cdr3_aa: CASSPRDRGRGTEAFF